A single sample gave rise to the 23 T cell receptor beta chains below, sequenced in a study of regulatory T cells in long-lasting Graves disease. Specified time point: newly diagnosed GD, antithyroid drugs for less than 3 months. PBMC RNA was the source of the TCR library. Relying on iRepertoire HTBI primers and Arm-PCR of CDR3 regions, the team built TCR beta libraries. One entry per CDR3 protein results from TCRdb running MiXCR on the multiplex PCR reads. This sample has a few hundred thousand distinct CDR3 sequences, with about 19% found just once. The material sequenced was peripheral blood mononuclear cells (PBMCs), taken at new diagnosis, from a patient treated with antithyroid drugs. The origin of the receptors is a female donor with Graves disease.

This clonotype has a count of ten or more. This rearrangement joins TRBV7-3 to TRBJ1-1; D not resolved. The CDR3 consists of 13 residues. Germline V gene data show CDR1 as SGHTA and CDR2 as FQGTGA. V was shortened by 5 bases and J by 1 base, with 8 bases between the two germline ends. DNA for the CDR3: TGTGCCAGCAGCGCTAGCACGAACACTGAAGCTTTCTTT. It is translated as CASSASTNTEAFF.

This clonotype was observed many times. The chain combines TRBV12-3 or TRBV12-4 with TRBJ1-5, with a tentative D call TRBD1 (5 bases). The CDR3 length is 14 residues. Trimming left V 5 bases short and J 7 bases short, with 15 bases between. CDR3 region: CASSIRGVGQPQHF. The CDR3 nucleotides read TGTGCCAGCAGTATACGGGGCGTCGGCCAGCCCCAGCATTTT.

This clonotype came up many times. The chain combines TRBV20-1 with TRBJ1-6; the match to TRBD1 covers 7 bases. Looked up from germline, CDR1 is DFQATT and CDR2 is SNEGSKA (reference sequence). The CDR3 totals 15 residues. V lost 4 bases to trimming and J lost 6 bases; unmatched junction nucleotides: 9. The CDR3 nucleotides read TGCAGTGCTACTCCGCGGACAGGATTTAATTCACCCCTCCACTTT. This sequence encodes CSATPRTGFNSPLHF.

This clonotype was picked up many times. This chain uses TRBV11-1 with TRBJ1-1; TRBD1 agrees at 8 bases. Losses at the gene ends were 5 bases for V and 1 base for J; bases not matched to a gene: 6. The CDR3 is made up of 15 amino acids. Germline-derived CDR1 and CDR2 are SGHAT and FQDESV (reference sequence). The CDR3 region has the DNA TGTGCCAGCAGCCCCAGGGGGACAGGGAACACTGAAGCTTTCTTT. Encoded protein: CASSPRGTGNTEAFF.

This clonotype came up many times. CDR3 protein: CATHGRVLNDEQFF. Written as DNA, the CDR3 is TGTGCCACACACGGCAGGGTTTTAAATGATGAGCAGTTCTTC. The chain uses TRBV2 and TRBJ2-1, with D maybe TRBD1 (5 bases). V was pared by 10 bases and J by 8 bases, with 21 bases between. This CDR3 is 14 amino acids long. Germline V gene sequence: CDR1 SNHLY, CDR2 FYNNEI.

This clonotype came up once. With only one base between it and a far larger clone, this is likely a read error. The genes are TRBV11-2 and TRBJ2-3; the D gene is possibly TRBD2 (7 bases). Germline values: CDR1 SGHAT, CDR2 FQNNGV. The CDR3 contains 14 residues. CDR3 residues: CASSFPGEGDMQYF. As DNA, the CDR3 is TGTGCCAGCAGCTTCCCAGGGGAGGGAGATATGCAGTATTTT.

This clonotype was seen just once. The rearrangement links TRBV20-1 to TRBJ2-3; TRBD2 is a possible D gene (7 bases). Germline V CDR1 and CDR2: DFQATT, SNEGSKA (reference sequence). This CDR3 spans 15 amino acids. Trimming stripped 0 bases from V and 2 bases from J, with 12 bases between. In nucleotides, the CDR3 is TGCAGTGCTAGAGATGCGGGGGCCCACACAGATACGCAGTATTTT. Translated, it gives CSARDAGAHTDTQYF.

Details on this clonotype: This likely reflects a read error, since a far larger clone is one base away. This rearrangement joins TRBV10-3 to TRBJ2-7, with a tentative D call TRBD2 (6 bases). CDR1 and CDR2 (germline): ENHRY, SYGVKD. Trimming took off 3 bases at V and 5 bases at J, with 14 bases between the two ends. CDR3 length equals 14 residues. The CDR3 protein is CAISDAGLRHEQYF. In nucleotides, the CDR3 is TGTGCCATCAGTGACGCGGGACTGCGGCACGAGCAGTACTTC.

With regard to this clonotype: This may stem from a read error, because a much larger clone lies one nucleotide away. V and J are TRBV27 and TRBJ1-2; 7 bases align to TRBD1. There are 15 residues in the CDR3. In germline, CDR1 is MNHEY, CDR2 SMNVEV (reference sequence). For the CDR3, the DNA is TGTGCCAGCAGTTCCTCTAGACAGGGCCTCTATGGCTACGCCTTC. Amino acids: CASSSSRQGLYGYAF.

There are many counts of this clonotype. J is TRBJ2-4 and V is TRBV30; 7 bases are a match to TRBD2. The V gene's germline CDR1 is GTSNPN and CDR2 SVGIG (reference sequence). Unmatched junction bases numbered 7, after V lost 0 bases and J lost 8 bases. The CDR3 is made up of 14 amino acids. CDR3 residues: CAWSVGGDSDIQYF. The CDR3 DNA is TGTGCCTGGAGTGTGGGGGGGGATTCGGACATTCAGTACTTC.

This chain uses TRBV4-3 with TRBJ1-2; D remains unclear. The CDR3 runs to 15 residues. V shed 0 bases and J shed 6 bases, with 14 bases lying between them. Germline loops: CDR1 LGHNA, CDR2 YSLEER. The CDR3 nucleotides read TGCGCCAGCAGCCAAGATAATCTCCCTGGGGATGGCTACACCTTC. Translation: CASSQDNLPGDGYTF.

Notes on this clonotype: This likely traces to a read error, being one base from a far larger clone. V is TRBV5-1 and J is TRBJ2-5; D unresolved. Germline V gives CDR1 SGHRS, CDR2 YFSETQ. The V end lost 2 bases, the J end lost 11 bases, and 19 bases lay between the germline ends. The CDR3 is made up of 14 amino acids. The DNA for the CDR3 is TGCGCCAGCAGCTTCGGGTACTCCTACAATGAGCAGTACTTC. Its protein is CASSFGYSYNEQYF.

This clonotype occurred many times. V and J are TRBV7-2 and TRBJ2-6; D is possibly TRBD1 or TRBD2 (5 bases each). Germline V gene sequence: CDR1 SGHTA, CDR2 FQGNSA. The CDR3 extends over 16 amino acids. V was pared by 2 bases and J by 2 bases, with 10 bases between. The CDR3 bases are TGTGCCAGCAGCTTAAGAGGGGACCCTGGGGCCAACGTCCTGACTTTC. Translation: CASSLRGDPGANVLTF. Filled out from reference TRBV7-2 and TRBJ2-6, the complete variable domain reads GAGVSQSPSNKVTEKGKDVELRCDPISGHTALYWYRQSLGQGLEFLIYFQGNSAPDKSGLPSDRFSAERTGGSVSTLTIQRTQQEDSAVYLCASSLRGDPGANVLTFGAGSRLTVL.

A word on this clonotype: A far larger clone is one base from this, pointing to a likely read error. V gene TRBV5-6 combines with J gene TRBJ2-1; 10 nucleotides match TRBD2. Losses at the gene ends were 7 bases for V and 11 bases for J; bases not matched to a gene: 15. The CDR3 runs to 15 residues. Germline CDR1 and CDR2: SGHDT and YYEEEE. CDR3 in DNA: TGTGCCAGCTCACCGCTAGCGGGGGTAGATAATAAGCAGTTCTTC. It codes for CASSPLAGVDNKQFF.

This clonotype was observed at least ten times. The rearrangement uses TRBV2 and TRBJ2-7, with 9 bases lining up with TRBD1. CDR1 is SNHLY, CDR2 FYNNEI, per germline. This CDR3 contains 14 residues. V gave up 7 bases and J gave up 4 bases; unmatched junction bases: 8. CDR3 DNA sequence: TGTGCCAGCAAAAGGACAGGGGTCTTATACGAGCAGTACTTC. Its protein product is CASKRTGVLYEQYF.

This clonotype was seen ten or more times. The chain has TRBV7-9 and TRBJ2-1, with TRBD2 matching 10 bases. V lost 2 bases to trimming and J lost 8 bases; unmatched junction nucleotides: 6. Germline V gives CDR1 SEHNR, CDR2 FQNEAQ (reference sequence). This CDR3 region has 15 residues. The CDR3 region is CASSLRLAGEDEQFF. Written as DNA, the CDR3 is TGTGCCAGCAGCTTACGGCTAGCGGGAGAAGATGAGCAGTTCTTC.

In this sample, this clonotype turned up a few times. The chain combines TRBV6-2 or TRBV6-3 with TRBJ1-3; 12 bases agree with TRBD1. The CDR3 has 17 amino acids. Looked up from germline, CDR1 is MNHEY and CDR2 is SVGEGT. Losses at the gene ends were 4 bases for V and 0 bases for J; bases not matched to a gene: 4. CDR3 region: CASSWDRGPLSGNTIYF. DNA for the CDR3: TGTGCCAGCAGTTGGGACAGGGGGCCCCTCTCTGGAAACACCATATATTTT.

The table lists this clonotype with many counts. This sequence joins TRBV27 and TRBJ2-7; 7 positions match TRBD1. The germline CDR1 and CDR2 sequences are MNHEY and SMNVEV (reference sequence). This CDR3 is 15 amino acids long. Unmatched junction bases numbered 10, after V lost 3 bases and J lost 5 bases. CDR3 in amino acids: CASSFGSGGINEQYF. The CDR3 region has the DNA TGTGCCAGCAGTTTTGGATCAGGGGGAATAAACGAGCAGTACTTC.

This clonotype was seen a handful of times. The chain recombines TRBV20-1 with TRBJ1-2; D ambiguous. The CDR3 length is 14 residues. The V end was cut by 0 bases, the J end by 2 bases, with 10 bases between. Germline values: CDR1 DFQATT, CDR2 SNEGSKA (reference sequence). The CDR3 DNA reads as TGCAGTGCTAGAGATTCAATAGCCAACTATGGCTACACCTTC. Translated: CSARDSIANYGYTF.

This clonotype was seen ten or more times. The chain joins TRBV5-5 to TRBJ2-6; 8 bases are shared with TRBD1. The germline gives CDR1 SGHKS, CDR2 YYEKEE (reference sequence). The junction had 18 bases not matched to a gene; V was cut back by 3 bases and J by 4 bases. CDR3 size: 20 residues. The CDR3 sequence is CASSSPPGTGPPGGANVLTF. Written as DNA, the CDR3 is TGTGCCAGCAGCTCCCCCCCCGGGACAGGACCACCTGGGGGGGCCAACGTCCTGACTTTC.

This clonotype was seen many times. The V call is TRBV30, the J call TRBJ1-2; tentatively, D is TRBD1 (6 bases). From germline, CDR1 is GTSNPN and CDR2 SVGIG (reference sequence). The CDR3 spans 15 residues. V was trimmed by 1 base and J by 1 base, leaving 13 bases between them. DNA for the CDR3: TGTGCCTGGAGTGCCCCCGGGACACATAACTATGGCTACACCTTC. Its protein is CAWSAPGTHNYGYTF. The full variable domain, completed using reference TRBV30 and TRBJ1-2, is SQTIHQWPATLVQPVGSPLSLECTVEGTSNPNLYWYRQAAGRGLQLLFYSVGIGQISSEVPQNLSASRPQDRQFILSSKKLLLSDSGFYLCAWSAPGTHNYGYTFGSGTRLTVV.

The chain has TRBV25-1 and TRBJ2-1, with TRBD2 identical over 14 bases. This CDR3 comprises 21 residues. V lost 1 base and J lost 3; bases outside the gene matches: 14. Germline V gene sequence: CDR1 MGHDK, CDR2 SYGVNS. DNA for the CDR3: TGTGCCAGCAGTGAATCCCGACTAGCGGGAGGGCTACAGGGCCTCTACAATGAGCAGTTCTTC. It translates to CASSESRLAGGLQGLYNEQFF.

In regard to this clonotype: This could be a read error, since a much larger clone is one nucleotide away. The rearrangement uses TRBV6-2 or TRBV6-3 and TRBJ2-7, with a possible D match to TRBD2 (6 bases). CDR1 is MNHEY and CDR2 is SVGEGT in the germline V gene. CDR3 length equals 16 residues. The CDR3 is CASTPRGGASSYEQCF. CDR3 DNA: TGTGCCAGCACCCCTCGAGGAGGGGCAAGCTCCTACGAGCAGTGCTTC.